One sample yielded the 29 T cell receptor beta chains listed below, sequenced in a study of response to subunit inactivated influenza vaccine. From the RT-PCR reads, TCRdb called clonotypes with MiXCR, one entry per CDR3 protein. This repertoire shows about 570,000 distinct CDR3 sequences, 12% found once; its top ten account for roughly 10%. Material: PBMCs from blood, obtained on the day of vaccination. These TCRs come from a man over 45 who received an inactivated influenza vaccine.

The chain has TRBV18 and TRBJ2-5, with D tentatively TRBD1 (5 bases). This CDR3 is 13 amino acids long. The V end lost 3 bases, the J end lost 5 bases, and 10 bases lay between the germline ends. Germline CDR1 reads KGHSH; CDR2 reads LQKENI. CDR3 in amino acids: CASSPAGMETQYF. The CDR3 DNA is TGTGCCAGCTCACCGGCAGGGATGGAGACCCAGTACTTC.

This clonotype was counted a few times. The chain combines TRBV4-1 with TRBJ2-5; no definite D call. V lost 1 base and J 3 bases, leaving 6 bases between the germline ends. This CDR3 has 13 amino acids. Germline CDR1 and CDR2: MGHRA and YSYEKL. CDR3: CASSQVTKETQYF. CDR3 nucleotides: TGCGCCAGCAGCCAAGTCACGAAAGAGACCCAGTACTTC.

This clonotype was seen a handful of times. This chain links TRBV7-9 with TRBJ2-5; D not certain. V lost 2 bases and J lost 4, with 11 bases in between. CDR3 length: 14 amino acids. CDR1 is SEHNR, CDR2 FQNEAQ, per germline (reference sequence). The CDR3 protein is CASSLQQAPETQYF. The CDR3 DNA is TGTGCCAGCAGCTTACAGCAGGCACCAGAGACCCAGTACTTC.

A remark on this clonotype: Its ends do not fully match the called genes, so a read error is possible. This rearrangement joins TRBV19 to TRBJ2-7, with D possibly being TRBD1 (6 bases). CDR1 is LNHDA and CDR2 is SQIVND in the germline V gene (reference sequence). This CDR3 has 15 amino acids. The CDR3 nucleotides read TGTGCCAGTAGTATACTGGGGGCGAGATCCTCCGAGCAGTACTTC. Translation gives CASSILGARSSEQYF.

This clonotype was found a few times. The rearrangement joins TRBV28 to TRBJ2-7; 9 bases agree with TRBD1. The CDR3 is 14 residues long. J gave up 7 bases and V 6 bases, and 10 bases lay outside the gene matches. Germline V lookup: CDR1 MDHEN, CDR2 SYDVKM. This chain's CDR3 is CASRSLQGAEEQYF. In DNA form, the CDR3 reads TGTGCCAGCAGATCCTTACAGGGGGCTGAGGAGCAGTACTTC.

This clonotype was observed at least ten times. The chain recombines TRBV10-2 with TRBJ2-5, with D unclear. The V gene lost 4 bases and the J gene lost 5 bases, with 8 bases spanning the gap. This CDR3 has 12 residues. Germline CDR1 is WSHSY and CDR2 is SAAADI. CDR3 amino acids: CASSVGSETQYF. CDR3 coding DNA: TGCGCCAGCAGTGTTGGGTCGGAGACCCAGTACTTC.

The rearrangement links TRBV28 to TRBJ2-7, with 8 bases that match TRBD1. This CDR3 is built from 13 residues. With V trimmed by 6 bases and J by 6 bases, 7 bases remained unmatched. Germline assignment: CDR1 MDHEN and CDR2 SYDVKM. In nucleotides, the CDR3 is TGTGCCAGCAGGAGAGGACAGGGAGGCGAGCAGTACTTC. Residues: CASRRGQGGEQYF. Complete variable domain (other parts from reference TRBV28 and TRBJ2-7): DVKVTQSSRYLVKRTGEKVFLECVQDMDHENMFWYRQDPGLGLRLIYFSYDVKMKEKGDIPEGYSVSREKKERFSLILESASTNQTSMYLCASRRGQGGEQYFGPGTRLTVT.

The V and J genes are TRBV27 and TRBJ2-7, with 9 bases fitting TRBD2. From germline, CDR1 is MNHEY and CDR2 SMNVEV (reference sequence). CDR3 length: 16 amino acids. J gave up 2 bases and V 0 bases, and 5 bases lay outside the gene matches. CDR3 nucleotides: TGTGCCAGCAGTTTATCCGGGGCGGGAGGGCCCTACGAGCAGTACTTC. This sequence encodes CASSLSGAGGPYEQYF.

CDR3 coding DNA: TGTGCCAGCAGCGTAGGTCGGTCTAGCAGTGGTGAGCAGTTCTTC. It encodes CASSVGRSSSGEQFF. The chain carries TRBV9 and TRBJ2-1; D is possibly TRBD2 (5 bases). The V end was cut by 0 bases, the J end by 9 bases, with 16 bases between. Germline V gene lookup returns CDR1 SGDLS and CDR2 YYNGEE. The CDR3 runs 15 residues.

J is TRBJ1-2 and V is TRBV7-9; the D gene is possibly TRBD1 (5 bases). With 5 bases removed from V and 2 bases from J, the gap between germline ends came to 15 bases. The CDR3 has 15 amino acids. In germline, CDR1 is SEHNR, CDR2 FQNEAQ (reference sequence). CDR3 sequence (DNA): TGTGCCAGCAGCGGGCTAAGGGGTCGGAACTATGGCTACACCTTC. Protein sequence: CASSGLRGRNYGYTF. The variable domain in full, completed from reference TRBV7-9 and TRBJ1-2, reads DTGVSQNPRHKITKRGQNVTFRCDPISEHNRLYWYRQTLGQGPEFLTYFQNEAQLEKSRLLSDRFSAERPKGSFSTLEIQRTEQGDSAMYLCASSGLRGRNYGYTFGSGTRLTVV.

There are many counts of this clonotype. The CDR3 DNA is TGTGCCAGCAACAGGGGTACAGATACGCAGTATTTT. It translates to CASNRGTDTQYF. J is TRBJ2-3 and V is TRBV11-2; 7 bases map to TRBD1. V dropped 7 bases and J dropped 3; count of bases not matched to a gene: 1. This CDR3 is built from 12 residues. In germline, CDR1 is SGHAT, CDR2 FQNNGV.

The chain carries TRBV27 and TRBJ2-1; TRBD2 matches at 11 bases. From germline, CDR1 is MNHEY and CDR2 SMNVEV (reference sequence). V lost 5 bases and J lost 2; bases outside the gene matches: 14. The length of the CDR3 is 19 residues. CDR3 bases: TGTGCCAGCAGTGGGACTAGCGGAGCCGGAACGAAAACCTACAATGAGCAGTTCTTC. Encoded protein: CASSGTSGAGTKTYNEQFF.

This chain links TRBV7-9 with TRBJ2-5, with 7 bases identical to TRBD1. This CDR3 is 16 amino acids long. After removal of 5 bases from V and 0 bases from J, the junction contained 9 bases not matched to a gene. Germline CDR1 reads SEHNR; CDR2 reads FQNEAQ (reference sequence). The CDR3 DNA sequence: TGTGCCAGCAGCCTAACCGGGACAGCGTACCAAGAGACCCAGTACTTC. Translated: CASSLTGTAYQETQYF.

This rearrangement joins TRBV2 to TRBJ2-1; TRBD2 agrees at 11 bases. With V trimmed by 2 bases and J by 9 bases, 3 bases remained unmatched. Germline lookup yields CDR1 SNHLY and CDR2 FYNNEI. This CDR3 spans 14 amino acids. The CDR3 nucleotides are TGTGCCAGCAGTGAACTAGCGGGGGGCCGTGAGCAGTTCTTC. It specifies CASSELAGGREQFF.

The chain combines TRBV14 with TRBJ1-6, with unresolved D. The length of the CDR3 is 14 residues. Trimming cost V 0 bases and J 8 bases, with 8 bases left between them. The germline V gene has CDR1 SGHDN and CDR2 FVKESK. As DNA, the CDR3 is TGTGCCAGCAGCCAAGAAGTGGGAGATTCACCCCTCCACTTT. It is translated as CASSQEVGDSPLHF.

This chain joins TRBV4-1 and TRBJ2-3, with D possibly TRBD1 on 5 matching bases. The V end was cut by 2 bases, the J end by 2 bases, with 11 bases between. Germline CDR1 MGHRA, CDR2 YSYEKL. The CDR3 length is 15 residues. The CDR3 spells CASSQRVDNTDTQYF. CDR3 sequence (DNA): TGCGCCAGCAGCCAAAGGGTGGACAACACAGATACGCAGTATTTT.

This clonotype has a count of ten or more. CDR3: CASSQDIGGRRGLPSEKLFF. The DNA for the CDR3 is TGTGCCAGCAGCCAGGACATCGGGGGGCGCAGGGGGCTCCCTAGTGAAAAACTGTTTTTT. This chain links TRBV4-2 with TRBJ1-4; 8 bases are a match to TRBD1. J was trimmed by 7 bases and V by 3 bases; bases with no gene match: 22. Germline CDR1 is LGHNA and CDR2 is YNFKEQ. The CDR3 is 20 residues long.

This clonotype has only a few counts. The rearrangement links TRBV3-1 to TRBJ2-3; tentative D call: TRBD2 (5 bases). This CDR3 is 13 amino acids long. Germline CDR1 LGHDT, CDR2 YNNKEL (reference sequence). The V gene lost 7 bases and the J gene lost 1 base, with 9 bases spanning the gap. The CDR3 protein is CASIDYRTDTQYF. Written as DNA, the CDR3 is TGTGCCAGCATAGACTACCGCACAGATACGCAGTATTTT.

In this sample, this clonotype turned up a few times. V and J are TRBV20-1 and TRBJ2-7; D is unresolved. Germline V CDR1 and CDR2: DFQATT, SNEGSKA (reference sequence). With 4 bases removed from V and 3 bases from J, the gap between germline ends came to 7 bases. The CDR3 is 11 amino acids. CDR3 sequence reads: CSATVIYEQYF. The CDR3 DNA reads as TGCAGTGCTACCGTGATCTACGAGCAGTACTTC.

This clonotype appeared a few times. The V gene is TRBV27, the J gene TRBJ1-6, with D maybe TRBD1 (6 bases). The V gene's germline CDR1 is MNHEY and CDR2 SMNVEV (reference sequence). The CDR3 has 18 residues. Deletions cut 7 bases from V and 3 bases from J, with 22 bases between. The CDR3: CASKPPVIAGDYNSPLHF. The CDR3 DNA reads TGTGCCAGCAAGCCCCCTGTCATTGCAGGGGACTATAATTCACCCCTCCACTTT.

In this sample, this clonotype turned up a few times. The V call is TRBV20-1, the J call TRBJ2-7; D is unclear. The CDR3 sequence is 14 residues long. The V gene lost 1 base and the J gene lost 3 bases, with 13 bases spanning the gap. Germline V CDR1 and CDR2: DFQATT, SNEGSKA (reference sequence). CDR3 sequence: CSARGATRLYEQYF. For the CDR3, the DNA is TGCAGTGCTAGAGGGGCGACTCGCCTCTACGAGCAGTACTTC.

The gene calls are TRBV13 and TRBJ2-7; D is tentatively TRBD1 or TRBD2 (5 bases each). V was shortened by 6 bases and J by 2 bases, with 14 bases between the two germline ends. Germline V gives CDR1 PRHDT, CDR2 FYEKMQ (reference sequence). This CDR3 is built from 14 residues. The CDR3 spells CASRKGRRTYEQYF. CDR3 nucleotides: TGTGCCAGCAGAAAGGGACGGAGAACCTACGAGCAGTACTTC.

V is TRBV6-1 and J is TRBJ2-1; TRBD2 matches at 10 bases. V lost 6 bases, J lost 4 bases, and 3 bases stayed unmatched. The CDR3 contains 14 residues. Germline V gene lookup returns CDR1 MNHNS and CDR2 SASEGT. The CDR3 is CASRVAGGYNEQFF. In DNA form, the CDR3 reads TGTGCCAGCAGGGTAGCGGGAGGTTACAATGAGCAGTTCTTC.

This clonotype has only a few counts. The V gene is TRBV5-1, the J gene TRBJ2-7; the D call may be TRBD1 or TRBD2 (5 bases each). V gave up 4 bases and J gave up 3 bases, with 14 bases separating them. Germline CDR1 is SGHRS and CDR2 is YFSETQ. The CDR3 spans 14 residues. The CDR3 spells CASSLGTVNYEQYF. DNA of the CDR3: TGCGCCAGCAGCCTGGGGACGGTAAACTACGAGCAGTACTTC.

The chain's CDR3 is CASTQGVGNEQFF. Written as DNA, the CDR3 is TGTGCCAGCACCCAGGGGGTTGGCAATGAGCAGTTCTTC. The rearrangement links TRBV9 to TRBJ2-1; 7 bases are shared with TRBD1. The CDR3 loop spans 13 amino acids. CDR1 is SGDLS, CDR2 YYNGEE, per germline. After removal of 6 bases from V and 6 bases from J, the junction contained 6 bases not matched to a gene.

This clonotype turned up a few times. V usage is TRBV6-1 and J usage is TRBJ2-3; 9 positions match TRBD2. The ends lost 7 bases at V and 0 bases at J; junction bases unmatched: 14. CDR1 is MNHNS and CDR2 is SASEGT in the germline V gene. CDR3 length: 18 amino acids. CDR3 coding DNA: TGTGCCAGCACCCCCGGCGGGAGGGTCCCAATAAGCACAGATACGCAGTATTTT. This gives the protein CASTPGGRVPISTDTQYF.

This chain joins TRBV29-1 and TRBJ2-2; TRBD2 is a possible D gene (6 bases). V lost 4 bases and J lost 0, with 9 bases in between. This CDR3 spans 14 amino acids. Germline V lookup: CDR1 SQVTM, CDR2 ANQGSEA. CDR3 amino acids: CSVGGRTNTGELFF. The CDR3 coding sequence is TGCAGCGTTGGTGGGAGGACGAACACCGGGGAGCTGTTTTTT.

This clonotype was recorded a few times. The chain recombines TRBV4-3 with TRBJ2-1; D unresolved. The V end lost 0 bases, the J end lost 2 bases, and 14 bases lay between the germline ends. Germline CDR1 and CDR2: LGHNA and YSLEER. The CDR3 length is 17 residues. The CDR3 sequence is CASSQEFIGLTYNEQFF. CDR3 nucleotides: TGCGCCAGCAGCCAAGAATTTATAGGGCTCACCTACAATGAGCAGTTCTTC.

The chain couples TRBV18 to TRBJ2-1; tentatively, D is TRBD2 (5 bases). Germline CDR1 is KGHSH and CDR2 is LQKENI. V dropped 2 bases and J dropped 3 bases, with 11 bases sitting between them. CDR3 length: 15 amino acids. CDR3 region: CASSPRSAGYNEQFF. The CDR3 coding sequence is TGTGCCAGCTCACCAAGATCCGCGGGCTACAATGAGCAGTTCTTC.